Below, 18 T cell receptor beta chains from the same sample are listed, as sequenced in a study of regulatory T cells in long-lasting Graves disease (dated by TCRdb to the early 2020s). Library preparation employed multiplex PCR. The run used an Illumina HiSeq 4000. CDR3 regions were amplified by Arm-PCR with iRepertoire HTBI primers to construct TCR beta libraries. TCRdb ran its own pipeline on the public reads, namely fastp trimming at Q25 and MiXCR clone calling, and kept in-frame beta chains. Entries are consolidated by CDR3 protein sequence, retaining the most common genes and DNA. Here the sample has some 320,000 distinct CDR3 sequences; under 20% occur a single time. The top ten clonotypes cover approximately 35% of the sample. The sample's time point label, in plain terms: newly diagnosed GD, antithyroid drugs for less than 3 months. RNA was extracted from PBMCs in TRIzol for both TCR sequencing and RNA sequencing.

The sample consisted of peripheral blood mononuclear cells (PBMCs), taken at new diagnosis, from a patient treated with antithyroid drugs. These receptors came from a female donor with Graves disease.

This clonotype was found many times. The chain has TRBV28 and TRBJ1-1, with a tentative D call TRBD1 (5 bases). CDR3 length: 13 amino acids. V lost 6 bases and J lost 4, with 12 bases in between. Germline CDR1 MDHEN, CDR2 SYDVKM. CDR3 nucleotide sequence: TGTGCCAGCAGCGCGAGGGGAGCCACTGAAGCTTTCTTT. Translating it yields CASSARGATEAFF.

This clonotype was picked up many times. The gene calls are TRBV27 and TRBJ2-3, with TRBD2 matching over 9 bases. The V gene end was trimmed by 5 bases and the J gene end by 2 bases; junction bases not matched to a gene: 14. The CDR3 sequence is 18 residues long. CDR1 and CDR2 from the germline V gene are MNHEY and SMNVEV (reference sequence). CDR3 nucleotide sequence: TGTGCCAGCAGTCCCCTAATGGGAGCGGGGGGTAACACAGATACGCAGTATTTT. This codes for CASSPLMGAGGNTDTQYF.

This clonotype appeared a single time. Being one base from a much bigger clone, this may be a read error. The CDR3, as DNA: TGTGCCAGCAGCGGACAGGGCGGGGAGCTGTTTTTT. This sequence encodes CASSGQGGELFF. This chain uses TRBV9 with TRBJ2-2; 7 bases match TRBD1. The CDR3 contains 12 residues. V gave up 3 bases and J gave up 7 bases; unmatched junction bases: 0. Germline assignment: CDR1 SGDLS and CDR2 YYNGEE.

This clonotype was counted a few times. The chain joins TRBV19 to TRBJ2-2; the match to TRBD2 covers 7 bases. This CDR3 has 14 residues. CDR1 and CDR2 from the germline V gene are LNHDA and SQIVND (reference sequence). Trimming cost V 6 bases and J 6 bases; bases outside gene matches: 7. DNA for the CDR3: TGTGCCAGTAGGGTGGGGGGGAGACCCGGGGAGCTGTTTTTT. This gives the protein CASRVGGRPGELFF.

This clonotype was seen a single time. V usage is TRBV2 and J usage is TRBJ1-2; 8 bases agree with TRBD1. The CDR3 runs 14 residues. The germline V gene encodes CDR1 SNHLY and CDR2 FYNNEI. The V and J ends lost 5 bases and 2 bases, in that order; junction bases with no gene match: 4. The CDR3 coding sequence is TGTGCCAGCAGTCCGGGACAGGAGAACTATGGCTACACCTTC. It is translated as CASSPGQENYGYTF. Looking up the rest from reference TRBV2 and TRBJ1-2 gives the full variable domain: EPEVTQTPSHQVTQMGQEVILRCVPISNHLYFYWYRQILGQKVEFLVSFYNNEISEKSEIFDDQFSVERPDGSNFTLKIRSTKLEDSAMYFCASSPGQENYGYTFGSGTRLTVV.

This clonotype was recorded at least ten times. The V and J genes are TRBV6-1 and TRBJ1-2; D not certain. Germline CDR1 is MNHNS and CDR2 is SASEGT. The CDR3 is made up of 14 amino acids. V was shortened by 2 bases and J by 7 bases, with 14 bases between the two germline ends. The CDR3 DNA reads TGTGCCAGCAGTGAACGATGGGCGCCCCTTGGCTACACCTTC. Its translation is CASSERWAPLGYTF.

This clonotype was detected ten times or more. In DNA form, the CDR3 reads TGTGCCAGCAGCCCGAAATTATTGGGGAGCAATCAGCCCCAGCATTTT. This sequence encodes CASSPKLLGSNQPQHF. The chain combines TRBV28 with TRBJ1-5; D remains unclear. The CDR3 contains 16 residues. Per the germline V gene, CDR1 is MDHEN and CDR2 is SYDVKM. V was shortened by 6 bases and J by 1 base, with 16 bases between the two germline ends.

Many counts were recorded for this clonotype. This rearrangement joins TRBV7-2 to TRBJ2-1; 13 bases map to TRBD2. The J segment lost 4 bases and the V segment lost 6 bases, leaving 12 bases of the junction unmatched. This CDR3 has 18 residues. Germline assignment: CDR1 SGHTA and CDR2 FQGNSA. The CDR3 region has the DNA TGTGCCAGCAGGAGGAGACTAGCGGGAGGTTTTAGGTACAATGAGCAGTTCTTC. Translation gives CASRRRLAGGFRYNEQFF. Filled out from reference TRBV7-2 and TRBJ2-1, the complete variable domain reads GAGVSQSPSNKVTEKGKDVELRCDPISGHTALYWYRQSLGQGLEFLIYFQGNSAPDKSGLPSDRFSAERTGGSVSTLTIQRTQQEDSAVYLCASRRRLAGGFRYNEQFFGPGTRLTVL.

This clonotype was seen repeatedly, ten times or more. The chain joins TRBV6-1 to TRBJ1-2; D gene unclear. The CDR3 has 15 amino acids. Trimming pared 3 bases from V and 2 bases from J, leaving 13 bases between. Germline CDR1 reads MNHNS; CDR2 reads SASEGT. DNA for the CDR3: TGTGCCAGCAGTGACACGGAGGGAGGAAACTATGGCTACACCTTC. Translation: CASSDTEGGNYGYTF.

This clonotype was recorded many times. The chain is built from TRBV20-1 and TRBJ1-1, with TRBD1 matching 10 bases. Germline CDR1 is DFQATT and CDR2 is SNEGSKA (reference sequence). The CDR3 loop spans 11 amino acids. The CDR3 sequence: CLDRGPTEAFF. The CDR3 region has the DNA TGCCTCGACAGGGGGCCCACTGAAGCTTTCTTT.

As to this clonotype: A much larger clone is a single base away; this may be a read error. The chain uses TRBV12-3 or TRBV12-4 and TRBJ1-5; weak D call: TRBD1 (6 bases). CDR3 length equals 14 residues. V lost 11 bases, J lost 4 bases, and 18 bases lay in between. DNA for the CDR3: TGTGCCGGCACCCAAGACAGGATGAATCAGCCCCAGCATTTT. Translation: CAGTQDRMNQPQHF.

This clonotype was seen only once. The chain recombines TRBV20-1 with TRBJ2-1; D uncertain. This CDR3 has 13 residues. V lost 0 bases and J lost 11, with 14 bases in between. Germline V lookup: CDR1 DFQATT, CDR2 SNEGSKA (reference sequence). DNA for the CDR3: TGCAGTGCTAGAGATCCGGGCGGTTTTCAGCAGTTCTTC. This sequence encodes CSARDPGGFQQFF.

The genes are TRBV3-1 and TRBJ1-2; a possible D gene is TRBD1 (6 bases). Germline V gene lookup returns CDR1 LGHDT and CDR2 YNNKEL (reference sequence). The CDR3 is made up of 17 amino acids. Trimming left V 0 bases short and J 4 bases short, with 18 bases between. The CDR3: CASSQETGGRTVYGYTF. DNA for the CDR3: TGTGCCAGCAGCCAAGAGACGGGGGGCAGGACTGTCTATGGCTACACCTTC.

This clonotype was picked up many times. The chain recombines TRBV19 with TRBJ2-1; 7 bases are shared with TRBD1. The CDR3 is made up of 15 amino acids. CDR1 is LNHDA, CDR2 SQIVND, per germline (reference sequence). V dropped 0 bases and J dropped 5; count of bases not matched to a gene: 4. CDR3 nucleotides: TGTGCCAGTAGTATAGACCGAGACAGGGACAATGAGCAGTTCTTC. Translation gives CASSIDRDRDNEQFF.

This clonotype was seen ten or more times. The gene calls are TRBV20-1 and TRBJ1-1, with D hard to call. V gave up 6 bases and J gave up 6 bases, with 20 bases separating them. Germline-derived CDR1 and CDR2 are DFQATT and SNEGSKA (reference sequence). The CDR3 has 14 amino acids. CDR3 coding DNA: TGCAGTGCCATCCCTGACCCTATGGAGGCTGAAGCTTTCTTT. It encodes CSAIPDPMEAEAFF.

In its sample, this clonotype was seen many times. The V and J genes are TRBV5-1 and TRBJ1-4; D unresolved. The CDR3 consists of 15 residues. CDR1 and CDR2 (germline): SGHRS, YFSETQ. Deletions cut 4 bases from V and 5 bases from J, with 15 bases between. The CDR3 here is CASSHIVGNNEKLFF. The DNA for the CDR3 is TGCGCCAGCAGCCATATCGTGGGCAACAATGAAAAACTGTTTTTT.

The V call is TRBV20-1, the J call TRBJ2-7; the match to TRBD2 covers 7 bases. This CDR3 contains 16 residues. CDR1 DFQATT and CDR2 SNEGSKA come from the germline V gene (reference sequence). The CDR3 region has the DNA TGCAGGGCCCTCCCGGGCGGGAGTGGTGGGGGGGATGAGCAGTACTTC. This codes for CRALPGGSGGGDEQYF.

As to this clonotype: This probably arose from a read error, given a far larger clone one base away. This sequence joins TRBV6-2 or TRBV6-3 and TRBJ1-1; weak D call: TRBD1 (5 bases). This CDR3 comprises 14 residues. The V gene lost 9 bases and the J gene lost 4 bases, with 18 bases spanning the gap. Germline assignment: CDR1 MNHEY and CDR2 SVGEGT. The CDR3 loop reads CARSERGGGTEAFF. In nucleotides, the CDR3 is TGTGCCAGAAGTGAACGCGGGGGTGGCACTGAAGCTTTCTTT.